These 17 T cell receptor beta chains share one sample of origin, sequenced in a study of brain T cells in children with intractable seizures. The time point: blood from clinic visit 5 months post-surgery; TSC patient then seizure free. Data came from immunoSEQ multiplex PCR; TCRdb stores just in-frame clones and leaves some out. The data hold 340,000 or so clones, with roughly 93% observed a single time. The input for sequencing was peripheral blood, taken 5 to 6 months after surgery. These receptors came from a boy under two years old with tuberous sclerosis and intractable seizures.

The gene calls are TRBV7-3 and TRBJ2-7, with a tentative D call TRBD2 (6 bases). V dropped 3 bases and J dropped 4 bases, with 16 bases sitting between them. The length of the CDR3 is 15 residues. Germline CDR1 is SGHTA and CDR2 is FQGTGA. The CDR3 coding sequence is TGTGCCAGCAGCTTCAGCCGGGACTCCAAGTACGAGCAGTACTTC. Protein sequence: CASSFSRDSKYEQYF.

V usage is TRBV15 and J usage is TRBJ1-4; D not certain. The ends were cut back, 0 bases at V and 14 bases at J, with 10 bases in the middle. The CDR3 consists of 12 residues. CDR1 is LNHNV and CDR2 is YYDKDF in the germline V gene (reference sequence). CDR3 in DNA: TGTGCCACCAGCAGAGATCAAGATTGGCTGTTTTTT. Translated, it gives CATSRDQDWLFF.

This rearrangement joins TRBV19 to TRBJ1-6, with D possibly TRBD1 on 6 matching bases. V lost 0 bases and J 7 bases, leaving 7 bases between the germline ends. The CDR3 contains 14 residues. The germline V gene encodes CDR1 LNHDA and CDR2 SQIVND (reference sequence). CDR3 loop: CASSIEGANSPLHF. CDR3 bases: TGTGCCAGTAGTATAGAGGGGGCGAATTCACCCCTCCACTTT. The full variable domain, its missing parts supplied by reference TRBV19 and TRBJ1-6, is DGGITQSPKYLFRKEGQNVTLSCEQNLNHDAMYWYRQDPGQGLRLIYYSQIVNDFQKGDIAEGYSVSREKKESFPLTVTSAQKNPTAFYLCASSIEGANSPLHFGNGTRLTVT.

J is TRBJ2-7 and V is TRBV9, with 12 bases identical to TRBD2. This CDR3 is 17 amino acids long. J gave up 2 bases and V 0 bases, and 6 bases lay outside the gene matches. Germline lookup yields CDR1 SGDLS and CDR2 YYNGEE. The DNA of the CDR3 is TGTGCCAGCAGCGTAGGACTAGCGGGAGACCCTCCCTACGAGCAGTACTTC. Its translation: CASSVGLAGDPPYEQYF.

The chain carries TRBV27 and TRBJ2-7, with D possibly being TRBD1 (6 bases). CDR3 length equals 15 residues. Germline CDR1 MNHEY, CDR2 SMNVEV (reference sequence). The V end was cut by 4 bases, the J end by 4 bases, with 17 bases between. The CDR3 loop reads CASSSLQGSLYEQYF. The CDR3 region has the DNA TGTGCCAGCAGTTCCCTACAGGGCTCCCTTTACGAGCAGTACTTC.

The chain couples TRBV19 to TRBJ2-7, with D possibly being TRBD1 or TRBD2 (5 bases each). Germline values: CDR1 LNHDA, CDR2 SQIVND (reference sequence). CDR3 length: 19 residues. V was cut by 9 bases and J by 6 bases, with 36 bases left in between. For the CDR3, the DNA is TGTGCCAGCTTCCTCACAACCTCAATCCGGGACGGAATTATATGCGAGCAGTACTTC. Its translation is CASFLTTSIRDGIICEQYF.

The chain uses TRBV2 and TRBJ2-5; the match to TRBD1 covers 7 bases. The CDR3 consists of 16 residues. In germline, CDR1 is SNHLY, CDR2 FYNNEI. J gave up 4 bases and V 6 bases, and 14 bases lay outside the gene matches. CDR3 sequence reads: CASRKRGGASGETQYF. The CDR3 DNA follows: TGTGCCAGCAGGAAAAGAGGGGGCGCCTCGGGAGAGACCCAGTACTTC.

This chain joins TRBV6-2 or TRBV6-3 and TRBJ1-1, with 9 nucleotides matching TRBD1. Per germline, CDR1 MNHEY and CDR2 SVGEGT. Trimming took 2 bases from V and 4 from J; bases not matched to a gene: 5. There are 15 residues in the CDR3. CDR3 nucleotides: TGTGCCAGCAGTTACAAGGGACAGGGTGCCACTGAAGCTTTCTTT. Amino acids: CASSYKGQGATEAFF.

The rearrangement links TRBV30 to TRBJ1-3; D is ambiguous. The CDR3 contains 14 residues. Trimming took off 0 bases at V and 3 bases at J, with 9 bases between the two ends. In germline, CDR1 is GTSNPN, CDR2 SVGIG (reference sequence). CDR3 sequence reads: CAWSVQGNGNTIYF. The CDR3 bases are TGTGCCTGGAGTGTACAAGGGAATGGAAACACCATATATTTT.

V gene TRBV3-1 (or the pseudogene TRBV3-2) combines with J gene TRBJ2-7, with a tentative D call TRBD2 (6 bases). This CDR3 region has 16 residues. Per the germline V gene, CDR1 is LGHDT and CDR2 is YNNKEL (reference sequence). Trimming removed 2 bases at V and 1 base at J, with 15 bases between. The CDR3 nucleotides read TGTGCCAGCAGCCAAAAAAACCGGGACTTTTCCTACGAGCAGTACTTC. Translated: CASSQKNRDFSYEQYF.

The J gene is TRBJ1-2, the V gene TRBV13, with a possible D match to TRBD1 (5 bases). With 5 bases removed from V and 3 bases from J, the gap between germline ends came to 13 bases. The CDR3 is 14 amino acids. In germline, CDR1 is PRHDT, CDR2 FYEKMQ (reference sequence). This CDR3 is CASSQRDGDYGYTF. DNA of the CDR3: TGTGCCAGCAGCCAGAGGGACGGGGACTATGGCTACACCTTC.

This clone was seen once. The CDR3 DNA reads TGTGCCTCTCTGGGACAGGGCAGAGAGACCCAGTACTTC. Translating it yields CASLGQGRETQYF. This rearrangement joins TRBV7-9 to TRBJ2-5; 9 bases agree with TRBD1. The V gene end was trimmed by 11 bases and the J gene end by 4 bases; junction bases not matched to a gene: 8. In germline, CDR1 is SEHNR, CDR2 FQNEAQ (reference sequence). The CDR3 has 13 residues.

This sequence joins TRBV2 and TRBJ2-3; D is ambiguous. V was pared by 5 bases and J by 5 bases, with 2 bases between. The CDR3 is 10 residues long. Germline V gene sequence: CDR1 SNHLY, CDR2 FYNNEI. The CDR3 DNA follows: TGTGCCAGCAGTCTAGATACGCAGTATTTT. Translation gives CASSLDTQYF.

This clone appeared once. The chain has TRBV7-9 and TRBJ2-7; D not certain. Germline assignment: CDR1 SEHNR and CDR2 FQNEAQ (reference sequence). This CDR3 has 13 amino acids. Trimming took 10 bases from V and 0 from J, leaving 13 bases between them. The CDR3 nucleotides are TGTGCCATCCAGGACGAGGCCTCCTACGAGCAGTACTTC. This sequence encodes CAIQDEASYEQYF.

The chain joins TRBV2 to TRBJ1-2; 7 bases agree with TRBD1. Per the germline V gene, CDR1 is SNHLY and CDR2 is FYNNEI. V shed 6 bases, J shed 2 bases, and the junction held 9 bases outside the gene matches. The CDR3 has 15 residues. In nucleotides, the CDR3 is TGTGCCAGCAGGGCGCGACAGGGTTTGAACTATGGCTACACCTTC. This gives the protein CASRARQGLNYGYTF.

This clone was picked up one time. V is TRBV5-1 and J is TRBJ2-3; D unclear. This CDR3 has 12 residues. Deletions cut 2 bases from V and 3 bases from J, with 4 bases between. Germline V gives CDR1 SGHRS, CDR2 YFSETQ. CDR3 protein: CASSLPTDTQYF. For the CDR3, the DNA is TGCGCCAGCAGCTTACCGACAGATACGCAGTATTTT.

The chain joins TRBV3-1 (or the pseudogene TRBV3-2) to TRBJ1-2, with 7 bases identical to TRBD1. The ends lost 4 bases at V and 7 bases at J; junction bases unmatched: 3. The germline V gene has CDR1 LGHDT and CDR2 YNNKEL (reference sequence). This CDR3 is built from 12 residues. Written as DNA, the CDR3 is TGTGCCAGCAGCCTACAGGGGCTTGGCTACACCTTC. Translating gives CASSLQGLGYTF.